This T cell receptor (beta chain) was sequenced during a study of T cell responses to AZD1222 COVID-19 vaccine. This CDR3 is built from 14 residues. Per germline, CDR1 LGHDT and CDR2 YNNKEL (reference sequence). Trimming cost V 0 bases and J 8 bases, with 10 bases left between them. Sequenced by immunoSEQ multiplex PCR; TCRdb stores in-frame clones only, minus some. This table holds around 150,000 clones. V and J are TRBV3-1 (or the pseudogene TRBV3-2) and TRBJ1-4, with D unresolved. Sequenced sample: peripheral blood. This sequence was found in an adult in good health. The CDR3 bases are TGTGCCAGCAGCCAAGACCTAACTTGGGAAAAACTGTTTTTT. Translating it yields CASSQDLTWEKLFF.